This TCR beta chain came from a study of T cell repertoires in cytomegalovirus infection. About the study: Matching HLA type, along with CMV infection, was indicated by public TCR beta signatures. Overall study findings and caveats: Cumulative frequency (of public TCR beta family members) identified carriers of CMV plus the relevant HLA. Clonotypes of TCR beta that were HLA-C-restricted and CMV-specific dominated the ex vivo response.

Germline V gene lookup returns CDR1 SGHAT and CDR2 FQNNGV. CDR3 size: 15 residues. Trimming shortened V by 4 bases and J by 6 bases, and 13 bases separated the two germline ends. TCRdb reprocessed the reads via MiXCR and lists one record per CDR3 protein. Among about 890,000 distinct CDR3 sequences listed, approximately 30% were seen once. Regarding this clonotype: Its antigen remains unknown.

The chain recombines TRBV11-2 with TRBJ1-6; the D gene is possibly TRBD1 (5 bases). The sequence was collected from a human donor in good health (CMV status not recorded). Some clones in this sample may be carry-over from other donors' samples. The sample was cultured CD8+ T cells from PBMCs, taken from culture after CMV antigen stimulation. The CDR3 loop is CASSSPGRINSPLHF. For the CDR3, the DNA is TGTGCCAGCAGCTCACCGGGACGGATTAATTCACCCCTCCACTTT.